Below are 29 T cell receptor beta chains sequenced from a single sample in a study of cytomegalovirus exposure and HLA in healthy donors. The PCR contained 60 Vbeta and 13 Jbeta primers. Some clones are missing from TCRdb's copy, which holds only in-frame ones; the method was immunoSEQ multiplex PCR. The sample holds about 130,000 clones, 8.5% seen once. The sample taken for sequencing was PBMCs. The source is a middle-aged man in good health and CMV-seronegative.

The chain has TRBV5-6 and TRBJ1-1; possibly TRBD1 for D (5 bases). The CDR3 has 14 amino acids. The V end lost 2 bases, the J end lost 5 bases, and 13 bases lay between the germline ends. Germline V gene lookup returns CDR1 SGHDT and CDR2 YYEEEE. The CDR3, as DNA: TGTGCCAGCAGCTTCTGGGGCGGGAATACTGAAGCTTTCTTT. It codes for CASSFWGGNTEAFF.

This clone was seen only a few times. The chain uses TRBV7-9 and TRBJ1-4, with D perhaps matching TRBD1 (6 bases). Germline lookup yields CDR1 SEHNR and CDR2 FQNEAQ (reference sequence). Trimming cost V 8 bases and J 4 bases, with 14 bases left between them. This CDR3 is built from 14 residues. CDR3: CASGPRGFNEKLFF. The DNA of the CDR3 is TGTGCCAGCGGTCCTAGGGGGTTTAATGAAAAACTGTTTTTT.

This clone was seen a few times. The chain combines TRBV6-5 with TRBJ1-5; 9 bases map to TRBD1. The CDR3 extends over 16 amino acids. From germline, CDR1 is MNHEY and CDR2 SVGAGI. The junction had 4 bases not matched to a gene; V was cut back by 4 bases and J by 0 bases. CDR3 loop: CASSSLTGGSNQPQHF. CDR3 nucleotide sequence: TGTGCCAGCAGTTCGCTGACAGGGGGTAGCAATCAGCCCCAGCATTTT.

This clone turned up a few times. The CDR3 nucleotides are TGTGCCAGCAGCTTCGGACAGGCGAACACTGAAGCTTTCTTT. Protein sequence: CASSFGQANTEAFF. The chain is built from TRBV7-2 and TRBJ1-1; TRBD1 agrees at 7 bases. After removal of 3 bases from V and 1 base from J, the junction contained 2 bases not matched to a gene. Germline loops: CDR1 SGHTA, CDR2 FQGNSA. The CDR3 length is 14 residues. The full variable domain, in which reference TRBV7-2 and TRBJ1-1 provide the parts outside the CDR3, is GAGVSQSPSNKVTEKGKDVELRCDPISGHTALYWYRQSLGQGLEFLIYFQGNSAPDKSGLPSDRFSAERTGGSVSTLTIQRTQQEDSAVYLCASSFGQANTEAFFGQGTRLTVV.

This clone was counted a few times. This sequence joins TRBV6-6 and TRBJ1-1; tentative D call: TRBD1 (5 bases). The V and J ends lost 0 bases and 5 bases respectively, with 10 bases between them. This CDR3 region has 14 residues. Germline V gene lookup returns CDR1 MNHNY and CDR2 SVGAGI (reference sequence). Written as DNA, the CDR3 is TGTGCCAGCAGTTACTCAGGGGTTGGAACTGAAGCTTTCTTT. This encodes CASSYSGVGTEAFF.

This chain uses TRBV27 with TRBJ2-7; D may be TRBD2 (5 bases). CDR1 is MNHEY and CDR2 is SMNVEV in the germline V gene (reference sequence). The germline V and J ends were trimmed by 11 bases and 6 bases, with 8 bases remaining between them. The CDR3 is made up of 9 amino acids. DNA of the CDR3: TGTGCCGCGGGCGCCGAGCAGTACTTC. This gives the protein CAAGAEQYF.

This clone has more than one count but fewer than ten. This sequence joins TRBV19 and TRBJ2-3; 10 bases match TRBD2. Germline CDR1 LNHDA, CDR2 SQIVND (reference sequence). V lost 4 bases and J lost 4; bases outside the gene matches: 11. CDR3 length: 17 residues. The CDR3 DNA reads TGTGCCAGTAGTAAGGGAAGCGGGGGGGCCATCGCAGATACGCAGTATTTT. Translated, it gives CASSKGSGGAIADTQYF.

The gene calls are TRBV5-8 and TRBJ1-2; maybe TRBD1 (6 bases). Germline V gives CDR1 SGHTS, CDR2 YDEGEE. The CDR3 is 15 amino acids. Trimming shortened V by 4 bases and J by 4 bases, and 17 bases separated the two germline ends. CDR3 in amino acids: CASSVDYREGYGYTF. The CDR3, as DNA: TGTGCCAGCAGCGTTGATTACAGGGAGGGCTATGGCTACACCTTC.

V usage is TRBV13 and J usage is TRBJ2-3, with 11 bases aligning to TRBD2. This CDR3 has 17 residues. Trimming cost V 0 bases and J 3 bases; bases outside gene matches: 5. Germline V gene sequence: CDR1 PRHDT, CDR2 FYEKMQ (reference sequence). The chain's CDR3 is CASSLGRLAGPTDTQYF. CDR3 nucleotides: TGTGCCAGCAGCTTAGGCCGACTAGCGGGGCCGACAGATACGCAGTATTTT.

CDR3: CASSSNTGVPTSGNTIYF. The CDR3 bases are TGTGCCAGCAGTTCGAATACAGGGGTTCCTACCTCTGGAAACACCATATATTTT. J is TRBJ1-3 and V is TRBV28, with 7 bases identical to TRBD1. CDR1 and CDR2 from the germline V gene are MDHEN and SYDVKM. The CDR3 runs to 18 residues. The ends lost 4 bases at V and 0 bases at J; junction bases unmatched: 12.

This clone came up a few times. The V call is TRBV11-2, the J call TRBJ2-3; D call uncertain. Germline CDR1 SGHAT, CDR2 FQNNGV. The CDR3 spans 12 residues. V lost 2 bases and J 5 bases, leaving 5 bases between the germline ends. The DNA of the CDR3 is TGTGCCAGCAGCTTACTAGGAGATACGCAGTATTTT. Amino acids: CASSLLGDTQYF. Filled out from reference TRBV11-2 and TRBJ2-3, the complete variable domain reads EAGVAQSPRYKIIEKRQSVAFWCNPISGHATLYWYQQILGQGPKLLIQFQNNGVVDDSQLPKDRFSAERLKGVDSTLKIQPAKLEDSAVYLCASSLLGDTQYFGPGTRLTVL.

This chain connects TRBV19 to TRBJ2-1; TRBD1 aligns across 8 bases. The CDR3 is 15 residues long. Germline CDR1 reads LNHDA; CDR2 reads SQIVND (reference sequence). The V and J ends lost 5 bases and 1 base, in that order; junction bases with no gene match: 4. CDR3 protein: CASSPGQGSYNEQFF. CDR3 nucleotides: TGTGCCAGTAGTCCCGGACAGGGTTCCTACAATGAGCAGTTCTTC.

V usage is TRBV7-2 and J usage is TRBJ2-3, with 9 bases aligning to TRBD2. CDR1 and CDR2 (germline): SGHTA, FQGNSA. Trimming at V came to 5 bases and at J to 7 bases, leaving 13 bases not matched to a gene. The CDR3 length is 16 residues. The CDR3 sequence: CASSPGTSRGVNTQYF. CDR3 DNA: TGTGCCAGCAGCCCCGGGACTAGCCGGGGGGTGAATACGCAGTATTTT.

The chain recombines TRBV11-2 with TRBJ2-7, with a tentative D call TRBD1 (5 bases). The germline V and J ends were trimmed by 5 bases and 3 bases, with 11 bases remaining between them. This CDR3 region has 13 residues. From germline, CDR1 is SGHAT and CDR2 FQNNGV. This chain's CDR3 is CASSANRLYEQYF. The CDR3 region has the DNA TGTGCCAGCAGCGCCAACAGGCTCTACGAGCAGTACTTC.

The chain is built from TRBV29-1 and TRBJ2-5; a weak D match, TRBD2 (7 bases). The CDR3 length is 14 residues. V lost 4 bases and J lost 4, with 16 bases in between. Germline assignment: CDR1 SQVTM and CDR2 ANQGSEA. The CDR3 loop is CSVGGGQGGETQYF. The CDR3 DNA is TGCAGCGTTGGGGGGGGGCAAGGGGGAGAGACCCAGTACTTC.

This clone occurred a few times. The chain has TRBV30 and TRBJ2-1; TRBD1 agrees at 7 bases. With V trimmed by 5 bases and J by 9 bases, 10 bases remained unmatched. Germline lookup yields CDR1 GTSNPN and CDR2 SVGIG (reference sequence). The CDR3 covers 13 residues. CDR3 region: CAWRPQGVFEQFF. As DNA, the CDR3 is TGTGCCTGGCGACCCCAGGGGGTATTTGAGCAGTTCTTC.

This clone was counted only a few times. This chain links TRBV5-3 with TRBJ2-2; possible D gene TRBD2, 6 bases. TRBV5-3 is designated an ORF whose function remains uncertain. This CDR3 has 17 amino acids. The germline V and J ends were trimmed by 1 base and 4 bases, with 17 bases remaining between them. CDR3 in DNA: TGTGCCAGAAGCTTGATCCGGGTCGGGGGTTGCACCGGGGAGCTGTTTTTT. This translates into CARSLIRVGGCTGELFF.

This clone was recorded a few times. This sequence joins TRBV12-2 and TRBJ1-2; TRBD1 was called by the table and not checked on the DNA. TRBV12-2 is a documented pseudogene. This CDR3 spans 15 amino acids. The CDR3: CASRLDGQGFYGYTF. The DNA of the CDR3 is TGTGCAAGTCGCTTAGATGGTCAGGGGTTCTATGGCTACACCTTC.

The sample holds a few counts of this clone. The chain carries TRBV9 and TRBJ2-3; TRBD2 aligns across 7 bases. V gave up 0 bases and J gave up 0 bases; unmatched junction bases: 10. The CDR3 loop spans 18 amino acids. CDR1 and CDR2 (germline): SGDLS, YYNGEE. In nucleotides, the CDR3 is TGTGCCAGCAGCGTAGCGACGGGGGGACTCTTAAGCACAGATACGCAGTATTTT. It encodes CASSVATGGLLSTDTQYF.

This clone was observed a few times. Other DNA sequences within the sample encode an identical CDR3. The chain couples TRBV7-9 to TRBJ2-2, with D unresolved. The germline gives CDR1 SEHNR, CDR2 FQNEAQ (reference sequence). V gave up 3 bases and J gave up 4 bases, with 6 bases separating them. This CDR3 has 13 amino acids. CDR3 sequence: CASSFAGTGELFF. CDR3 coding DNA: TGTGCCAGCAGCTTCGCAGGCACCGGGGAGCTGTTTTTT.

This chain uses TRBV4-1 with TRBJ1-5; 7 bases are shared with TRBD1. The CDR3 totals 16 residues. J lost 5 bases, V lost 1 base, and 8 bases had no gene match. The germline gives CDR1 MGHRA, CDR2 YSYEKL. The CDR3 DNA is TGCGCCAGCAGCCAAGCGAGGGGGCTTCTGGATCAGCCCCAGCATTTT. This encodes CASSQARGLLDQPQHF.

This clone appeared a few times. The chain carries TRBV28 and TRBJ2-7; 12 bases agree with TRBD2. The V and J ends lost 7 bases and 7 bases, in that order; junction bases with no gene match: 11. Germline CDR1 reads MDHEN; CDR2 reads SYDVKM. This CDR3 has 15 amino acids. CDR3 coding DNA: TGTGCCAGCACCCTAACTAGCGGGGGGTCGGGAGAGCAGTACTTC. Encoded protein: CASTLTSGGSGEQYF.

This CDR3 reads CASSQSGFGTQYF. The CDR3 bases are TGTGCCAGCAGTCAATCCGGGTTTGGGACCCAGTACTTC. V is TRBV27 and J is TRBJ2-5; D uncertain. V was clipped by 5 bases and J by 7 bases, with 14 bases between them. The germline V gene has CDR1 MNHEY and CDR2 SMNVEV (reference sequence). This CDR3 comprises 13 residues.

This clone was detected only a few times. V usage is TRBV7-6 and J usage is TRBJ1-6, with 10 nucleotides matching TRBD1. The CDR3 contains 15 residues. Germline CDR1 reads SGHVS; CDR2 reads FNYEAQ. Trimming took 1 base from V and 8 from J; bases not matched to a gene: 2. CDR3 residues: CASSLGGTGDSPLHF. The DNA of the CDR3 is TGTGCCAGCAGCTTAGGGGGGACAGGGGATTCACCCCTCCACTTT. Combining the CDR3 with reference TRBV7-6 and TRBJ1-6 gives the whole variable domain GAGVSQSPRYKVTKRGQDVALRCDPISGHVSLYWYRQALGQGPEFLTYFNYEAQQDKSGLPNDRFSAERPEGSISTLTIQRTEQRDSAMYRCASSLGGTGDSPLHFGNGTRLTVT.

The V and J genes are TRBV4-2 and TRBJ2-1; TRBD1 is a possible D gene (5 bases). This CDR3 is 16 amino acids long. Germline V gene data show CDR1 as LGHNA and CDR2 as YNFKEQ. Trimming left V 1 base short and J 5 bases short, with 15 bases between. The CDR3 loop is CASSQGAWGWDNEQFF. The CDR3 DNA is TGTGCCAGCAGCCAAGGTGCCTGGGGCTGGGACAATGAGCAGTTCTTC.

This clone has just a few counts. The chain carries TRBV4-3 and TRBJ2-5; D is uncertain. V was cut by 6 bases and J by 5 bases, with 16 bases left in between. The germline gives CDR1 LGHNA, CDR2 YSLEER. The CDR3 contains 14 residues. CDR3 in DNA: TGCGCCAGCAGTCGTTTCTATAGCCAGGAGACCCAGTACTTC. Protein: CASSRFYSQETQYF.

This clone has only a few counts. This sequence joins TRBV4-1 and TRBJ1-2; tentative D call: TRBD1 (6 bases). The CDR3 sequence is 15 residues long. Trimming removed 1 base from V and 7 bases from J, with 16 bases in between. Germline V CDR1 and CDR2: MGHRA, YSYEKL. The CDR3: CASSQGEGDTFGYTF. As DNA, the CDR3 is TGCGCCAGCAGCCAAGGGGAAGGGGACACCTTTGGCTACACCTTC.

This clone was found a few times. The rearrangement links TRBV5-1 to TRBJ2-5; 10 nucleotides agree with TRBD2. Germline V CDR1 and CDR2: SGHRS, YFSETQ. The junction had 6 bases not matched to a gene; V was cut back by 0 bases and J by 7 bases. The CDR3 is 15 residues long. The CDR3 sequence is CASSLVSGGLGTQYF. The CDR3 bases are TGCGCCAGCAGCTTGGTTAGCGGGGGGCTAGGGACCCAGTACTTC.

The rearrangement links TRBV28 to TRBJ1-4; D might be TRBD1 (5 bases). The V end lost 4 bases, the J end lost 6 bases, and 15 bases lay between the germline ends. The CDR3 covers 15 residues. Germline V gene lookup returns CDR1 MDHEN and CDR2 SYDVKM. CDR3 coding DNA: TGTGCCAGCAGTTCGCTGGGGGGGGACCATGAAAAACTGTTTTTT. Translating gives CASSSLGGDHEKLFF.